This T cell receptor beta chain was found in a study of cytomegalovirus exposure and HLA in healthy donors. In the study overall: Genetic ancestry analysis placed approximately 80% of the 400 or so donors that were genotyped in the Caucasian-associated cluster.

Study-wide findings and caveats: Reported performance of the classifier showed diagnosis of cytomegalovirus status with high specificity and sensitivity.

Researchers ran the PCR with 60 Vbeta and 13 Jbeta primers. In the original processing: Later, an analysis found 65 million to 85 million unique TCR beta chains, and 9.5 million to 11 million of these were shared. TCRdb's table, derived via immunoSEQ multiplex PCR, lists solely in-frame clones and lacks some. V and J calls and clone size follow that table, whereas D and trimming were derived from the DNA. The sample has under 110,000 clones, about two thirds seen once. Details on this clone: What it recognizes is unknown.

The receptor was derived from a boy between 5 and 17 years old in good health and CMV-seronegative. The sequenced material came from PBMCs.

In nucleotides, the CDR3 is TGTGCCAGTAGTATCACGACAGGTGTCCTCACAGATACGCAGTATTTT. Encoded protein: CASSITTGVLTDTQYF. This chain links TRBV19 with TRBJ2-3; D perhaps matches TRBD1 (6 bases). This CDR3 contains 16 residues. V lost 3 bases, J lost 2 bases, and 15 bases lay in between. CDR1 is LNHDA and CDR2 is SQIVND in the germline V gene (reference sequence).